Listed below are T cell receptor beta chains from one sample, sequenced in a study of cytomegalovirus exposure and HLA in healthy donors. The table came from immunoSEQ multiplex PCR; TCRdb's copy has only in-frame clones and leaves some out. This sample yields about 88,000 clones, of which 75% to 90% are seen a single time; 2.3% belongs to the top ten. The sample was PBMCs. Receptors originate from a man younger than 30 in good health and CMV-seronegative. CDR3s include the opening cysteine and the closing phenylalanine or tryptophan. Each record gives: J gene, D gene, V gene, clone size, CDR3 protein, CDR3 DNA. The D gene is left open where the match is weak. Expanded clones are given a class, and other clones once, few, many or no size at all.

TRBJ2-7,-,TRBV15,-,CATSRGGSRDEQYF,TGTGCCACCAGCAGAGGAGGGTCCCGCGACGAGCAGTACTTC
TRBJ2-7,-,TRBV5-1,-,CASSFGGLSSYEQYF,TGCGCCAGCAGCTTCGGAGGACTGAGTTCCTACGAGCAGTACTTC
TRBJ2-5,TRBD2,TRBV9,-,CASRVRLAGGQETQYF,TGTGCCAGCAGGGTCAGACTAGCGGGAGGCCAAGAGACCCAGTACTTC
TRBJ1-2,TRBD1,TRBV11-2,-,CASSLDWGQGSGYTF,TGTGCCAGCAGCTTAGATTGGGGACAGGGCTCTGGCTACACCTTC
TRBJ1-6,-,TRBV6-1,-,CASSEGQSPIDSPLHF,TGTGCCAGCAGTGAAGGACAGAGCCCGATCGATTCACCCCTCCACTTT
TRBJ2-7,TRBD2,TRBV28,once,CASSLWREICEQYF,TGTGCCAGCAGTTTGTGGCGGGAGATTTGCGAGCAGTACTTC
TRBJ1-1,TRBD1,TRBV6-1,-,CASSPLGQATEAFF,TGTGCCAGCAGTCCCCTCGGACAGGCCACTGAAGCTTTCTTT
TRBJ1-2,-,TRBV7-9,-,CASSLEPGYGYTF,TGTGCCAGCAGCTTAGAACCAGGGTATGGCTACACCTTC
TRBJ2-5,-,TRBV10-2,few,CASSWVAQSETQYF,TGCGCCAGCAGTTGGGTAGCCCAGAGTGAGACCCAGTACTTC
TRBJ2-7,-,TRBV18,-,CASSPKTDSYEQYF,TGTGCCAGCTCACCAAAGACAGATTCCTACGAGCAGTACTTC
TRBJ1-3,-,TRBV9,-,CASSVSSSGNTIYF,TGTGCCAGCAGCGTCTCTAGCTCTGGAAACACCATATATTTT
TRBJ2-2,TRBD1,TRBV4-2,-,CASTGQGLRNTGELFF,TGTGCCAGCACTGGACAGGGGTTACGGAACACCGGGGAGCTGTTTTTT
TRBJ1-5,TRBD1,TRBV28,-,CAGKAQGVGWAQHF,TGTGCCGGAAAAGCTCAGGGGGTGGGGTGGGCCCAGCATTTT
TRBJ2-7,TRBD2,TRBV7-9,once,CASSPVAGGMEQYF,TGTGCCAGCAGCCCCGTTGCGGGAGGGATGGAGCAGTACTTC
TRBJ2-5,TRBD2,TRBV10-1,-,CASSGPGLASETQYF,TGCGCCAGCAGTGGGCCGGGACTAGCGAGCGAGACCCAGTACTTC
TRBJ1-2,-,TRBV15,few,CATRGGDNYGYTF,TGTGCCACCAGGGGGGGGGACAATTATGGCTACACCTTC
TRBJ1-2,-,TRBV6-1,-,CASSEAGPGYTF,TGTGCCAGCAGTGAAGCGGGGCCTGGCTACACCTTC
TRBJ2-2,TRBD2,TRBV25-1,few,CANPAGEGETGELFF,TGTGCCAACCCCGCGGGGGAAGGGGAAACCGGGGAGCTGTTTTTT
TRBJ2-7,-,TRBV28,-,CASSLYVPGVGVVYEQYF,TGTGCCAGCAGTTTATATGTCCCCGGGGTTGGTGTCGTCTACGAGCAGTACTTC
TRBJ1-1,TRBD1,TRBV18,-,CASSPLGPGQGSEAFF,TGTGCCAGCTCACCACTCGGACCGGGACAGGGGTCTGAAGCTTTCTTT
TRBJ2-1,-,TRBV6-5,-,CASSYSPSSGYNEQFF,TGTGCCAGCAGTTACTCACCTAGCTCTGGCTACAATGAGCAGTTCTTC
TRBJ1-2,TRBD1,TRBV6-5,-,CANRRGQGWGYTF,TGTGCCAACCGTAGAGGACAGGGCTGGGGCTACACCTTC
TRBJ1-2,TRBD1,TRBV7-9,-,CASSPPSTGTGRNLYGYTF,TGTGCCAGCAGCCCACCCTCTACCGGGACAGGAAGAAACCTCTATGGCTACACCTTC
TRBJ2-7,TRBD1,TRBV5-4,few,CASSTWDRGQYEQYF,TGTGCCAGCAGCACCTGGGACAGGGGGCAATACGAGCAGTACTTC